The rows below give T cell receptor beta chains drawn from one sample of a study of shared clonotypes between healthy human individuals. Only in-frame clones appear in the TCRdb table, and some are missing; sequencing was by immunoSEQ multiplex PCR. In the table there are millions of clones, just under 95% of which are singletons. Sequenced sample: naive CD8+ T cells sorted from blood. The receptors shown here come from a man between 18 and 35 years old in good health. Each CDR3 is given with its conserved first and last residue. A D gene is named only where the DNA matches it firmly. Clone size is given for some rows only: seen once, a few or many times, or a class if the clone is expanded.

TRBV27	-	TRBJ2-7	-	CASSTSGRGSYEQYF	TGTGCCAGCAGTACCTCCGGCAGGGGCTCCTACGAGCAGTACTTC
TRBV7-9	-	TRBJ2-2	-	CASSFGGELFF	TGTGCCAGCAGCTTCGGCGGGGAGCTGTTTTTT
TRBV11-3	TRBD1	TRBJ1-5	-	CASSLDTNGQGLYSNQPQHF	TGTGCCAGCAGCTTAGACACAAACGGACAGGGTCTCTATAGCAATCAGCCCCAGCATTTT
TRBV1	-	TRBJ1-6	once	CTSSRISGRGASPLHF	TGCACCAGCAGCCGGATAAGTGGACGAGGGGCTTCACCCCTCCACTTT
TRBV27	TRBD1	TRBJ2-3	-	CASKIEGALPDTQYF	TGTGCCAGCAAGATTGAGGGGGCGCTTCCAGATACGCAGTATTTT
TRBV5-1	TRBD1	TRBJ2-3	-	CASIPGQGAFEPYKDTQYF	TGCGCCAGCATACCGGGACAGGGGGCTTTCGAACCATATAAGGATACGCAGTATTTT
TRBV9	-	TRBJ1-3	-	CASRDDPGNTIYF	TGTGCCAGCAGAGACGATCCTGGAAACACCATATATTTT
TRBV5-1	TRBD1	TRBJ1-2	once	CASSSGTGGDYGYTF	TGCGCCAGCAGCTCGGGGACAGGGGGAGACTATGGCTACACCTTC
TRBV2	-	TRBJ1-2	once	CASSDLQDYNYGYTF	TGTGCCAGCAGTGATCTTCAGGACTATAACTATGGCTACACCTTC
TRBV7-9	-	TRBJ1-1	-	CASSSALGTEAFF	TGTGCCAGCAGCTCGGCACTAGGGACAGAAGCTTTCTTT
TRBV28	TRBD1	TRBJ2-5	-	CASSTDRAPQETQYF	TGTGCCAGCAGTACCGACAGGGCGCCCCAAGAGACCCAGTACTTC
TRBV6-5	-	TRBJ2-7	-	CASSYGERPYEQYF	TGTGCCAGCAGTTACGGGGAGAGGCCCTACGAGCAGTACTTC
TRBV6-1	TRBD2	TRBJ2-4	-	CASSELGPAREGKNIQYF	TGTGCCAGCAGTGAACTGGGTCCCGCCAGGGAGGGGAAAAACATTCAGTACTTC
TRBV7-9	TRBD1	TRBJ2-7	-	CASSHRDSYEQYF	TGTGCCAGCAGCCATCGGGACAGCTACGAGCAGTACTTC
TRBV5-6	TRBD2	TRBJ2-3	-	CASSFIERGSTDTQYF	TGTGCCAGCAGCTTTATTGAGCGGGGGTCCACAGATACGCAGTATTTT
TRBV19	-	TRBJ1-2	once	CASSIWDKGGFDGYTF	TGTGCCAGTAGTATCTGGGACAAGGGGGGATTTGATGGCTACACCTTC
TRBV2	TRBD2	TRBJ2-2	-	CASFPLAGDSGELFF	TGTGCCAGCTTTCCCCTAGCGGGAGACTCCGGGGAGCTGTTTTTT
TRBV28	-	TRBJ1-1	-	CASRPGQNTEAFF	TGTGCCAGCAGGCCGGGCCAGAACACTGAAGCTTTCTTT
TRBV5-6	TRBD1	TRBJ2-7	-	CASSSDRGYEQYF	TGTGCCAGCAGCTCGGACAGGGGCTACGAGCAGTACTTC
TRBV4-3	-	TRBJ2-1	-	CASSQDRSLAIEQFF	TGCGCCAGCAGCCAAGATCGATCCCTAGCGATTGAGCAGTTCTTC
TRBV28	-	TRBJ1-1	once	CASSDRYTEAFF	TGTGCCAGCAGTGACAGGTACACTGAAGCTTTCTTT
TRBV13	-	TRBJ2-1	-	CASSLDYRTAHEQFF	TGTGCCAGCAGCTTAGATTATCGGACTGCCCATGAGCAGTTCTTC
TRBV6-6	-	TRBJ1-2	-	CASSQDSVFGYTF	TGTGCCAGCAGCCAGGACAGCGTCTTTGGCTACACCTTC
TRBV5-1	-	TRBJ1-2	-	CASSLGLGGTNYGYTF	TGCGCCAGCAGCTTGGGGCTCGGGGGGACGAACTATGGCTACACCTTC
TRBV7-6	TRBD2	TRBJ2-5	-	CASSHWTSGGARETQYF	TGTGCCAGCAGCCATTGGACTAGCGGGGGGGCCCGGGAGACCCAGTACTTC
TRBV4-1	TRBD1	TRBJ2-7	-	CASSQAGGLTFEQYF	TGCGCCAGCAGCCAAGCAGGGGGCCTAACTTTCGAGCAGTACTTC
TRBV29-1	-	TRBJ2-5	-	CSALWNEETQYF	TGCAGCGCCCTTTGGAATGAAGAGACCCAGTACTTC
TRBV6-5	-	TRBJ2-7	-	CASSYKSSYEQYF	TGTGCCAGCAGTTACAAGAGCTCCTACGAGCAGTACTTC
TRBV9	TRBD1	TRBJ1-1	-	CASSANTGVNTEAFF	TGTGCCAGCAGCGCAAATACAGGGGTCAACACTGAAGCTTTCTTT
TRBV27	-	TRBJ1-3	-	CASSPFLGNTIYF	TGTGCCAGCAGTCCCTTCCTGGGAAACACCATATATTTT
TRBV27	-	TRBJ1-1	-	CASSLEGGTEAFF	TGTGCCAGCAGTTTGGAGGGCGGCACTGAAGCTTTCTTT
TRBV7-8	-	TRBJ2-7	once	CASSLAAATVSSYEQYF	TGTGCCAGCAGCTTAGCGGCCGCGACCGTGAGCTCCTACGAGCAGTACTTC
TRBV4-1	TRBD1	TRBJ2-2	-	CASSDGTGAGTGELFF	TGCGCCAGCAGCGACGGGACAGGCGCAGGCACCGGGGAGCTGTTTTTT
TRBV29-1	TRBD1	TRBJ2-7	-	CSVLQGNEQYF	TGCAGCGTCTTACAGGGGAATGAGCAGTACTTC
TRBV27	-	TRBJ1-1	-	CASSLTDFNTEAFF	TGTGCCAGCAGTTTGACGGACTTTAACACTGAAGCTTTCTTT
TRBV5-4	-	TRBJ2-7	-	CASSPGGPDEQYF	TGTGCCAGCAGCCCCGGTGGGCCCGACGAGCAGTACTTC
TRBV4-3	-	TRBJ2-2	-	CASKQDYSSGTGELFF	TGCGCCAGCAAACAAGATTACTCGTCGGGCACCGGGGAGCTGTTTTTT
TRBV4-1	TRBD2	TRBJ2-2	-	CASSRLAGVSGELFF	TGCGCCAGCAGCCGACTAGCGGGAGTTAGCGGGGAGCTGTTTTTT
TRBV6-1	TRBD1	TRBJ2-7	-	CASNGQGGSGGEQYF	TGTGCCAGCAATGGACAGGGTGGGTCTGGTGGCGAGCAGTACTTC
TRBV7-2	-	TRBJ2-5	-	CASSIGYSRGETQYF	TGTGCCAGCAGCATAGGGTACAGTAGGGGAGAGACCCAGTACTTC
TRBV10-1	-	TRBJ2-1	-	CASSPSRSASNEQFF	TGCGCCAGCAGTCCTTCTAGATCCGCCTCCAATGAGCAGTTCTTC
TRBV7-2	-	TRBJ2-3	-	CASSRHGGGTDTQYF	TGTGCCAGCAGCCGACACGGGGGAGGTACAGATACGCAGTATTTT
TRBV7-6	-	TRBJ2-3	-	CASSLAIADTQYF	TGTGCCAGCAGCTTAGCAATAGCTGATACGCAGTATTTT
TRBV12-5	-	TRBJ2-7	-	CASGLQPVYEQYF	TGTGCTAGTGGTTTGCAACCCGTCTACGAGCAGTACTTC
TRBV9	-	TRBJ2-3	-	CASSPLGPPSTDTQYF	TGTGCCAGCAGCCCCCTGGGGCCGCCCAGCACAGATACGCAGTATTTT
TRBV9	TRBD1	TRBJ2-5	-	CASSAGGGPGTQYF	TGTGCCAGCAGCGCAGGGGGCGGACCAGGGACCCAGTACTTC
TRBV7-9	TRBD1	TRBJ2-1	-	CASSPRTGDNEQFF	TGTGCCAGCAGCCCTCGGACAGGTGACAATGAGCAGTTCTTC
TRBV9	-	TRBJ2-5	-	CASSVGIGTQETQYF	TGTGCCAGCAGCGTAGGTATCGGAACACAAGAGACCCAGTACTTC
TRBV5-6	TRBD2	TRBJ2-1	-	CASSLEGAAGGLRGDEQFF	TGTGCCAGCAGCTTGGAAGGGGCGGCGGGAGGACTGCGAGGCGATGAGCAGTTCTTC
TRBV27	TRBD1	TRBJ2-1	-	CASSTGQGRSYNEQFF	TGTGCCAGCAGTACAGGACAGGGTCGGTCCTACAATGAGCAGTTCTTC
TRBV7-6	-	TRBJ2-1	once	CASSLTSSYNEQFF	TGTGCCAGCAGCTTAACTAGCTCCTACAATGAGCAGTTCTTC
TRBV12-5	-	TRBJ2-7	-	CASGDNPSGDPYEQYF	TGTGCTAGTGGTGACAATCCGAGCGGAGACCCCTACGAGCAGTACTTC
TRBV7-9	TRBD1	TRBJ1-6	-	CASSPGQGVGSPLHF	TGTGCCAGCAGCCCAGGACAGGGGGTCGGTTCACCCCTCCACTTT
TRBV4-3	-	TRBJ2-1	-	CASSKLLGALDDSYNEQFF	TGCGCCAGCAGCAAATTGCTTGGTGCTCTAGATGACTCCTACAATGAGCAGTTCTTC
TRBV5-6	-	TRBJ1-4	-	CASSLAGDGEKLFF	TGTGCCAGCAGCTTGGCCGGGGATGGTGAAAAACTGTTTTTT
TRBV5-1	-	TRBJ2-7	-	CASSLEWNSYEQYF	TGCGCCAGCAGCTTGGAATGGAACTCCTACGAGCAGTACTTC
TRBV30	-	TRBJ1-1	-	CAWSITGNTEAFF	TGTGCCTGGAGTATCACAGGGAACACTGAAGCTTTCTTT
TRBV7-3	-	TRBJ2-1	-	CASSLIGPDNEQFF	TGTGCCAGCAGCTTAATAGGCCCGGACAATGAGCAGTTCTTC
TRBV7-3	-	TRBJ2-1	-	CASSLMGAYYEQFF	TGTGCCAGCAGCTTAATGGGGGCTTATTATGAGCAGTTCTTC
TRBV9	TRBD2	TRBJ2-3	few	CASSSGTSGNTDTQYF	TGTGCCAGCAGCTCCGGGACTAGCGGGAACACAGATACGCAGTATTTT